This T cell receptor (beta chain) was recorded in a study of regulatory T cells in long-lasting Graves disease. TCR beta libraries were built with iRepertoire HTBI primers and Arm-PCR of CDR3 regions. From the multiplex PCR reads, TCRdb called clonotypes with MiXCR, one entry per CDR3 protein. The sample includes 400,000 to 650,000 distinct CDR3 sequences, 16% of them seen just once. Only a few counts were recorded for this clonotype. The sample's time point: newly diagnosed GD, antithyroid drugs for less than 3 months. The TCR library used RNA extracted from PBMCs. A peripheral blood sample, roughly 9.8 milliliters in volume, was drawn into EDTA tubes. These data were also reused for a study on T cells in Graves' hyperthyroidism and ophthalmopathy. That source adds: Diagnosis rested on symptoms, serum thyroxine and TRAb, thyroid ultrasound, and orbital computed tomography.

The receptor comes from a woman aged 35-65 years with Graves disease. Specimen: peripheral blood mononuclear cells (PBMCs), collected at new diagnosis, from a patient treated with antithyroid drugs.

CDR3 sequence: CASSVGTGGYNEQFF. The CDR3 region has the DNA TGTGCCAGCAGTGTGGGGACAGGGGGCTACAATGAGCAGTTCTTC. J is TRBJ2-1 and V is TRBV2; TRBD1 aligns across 11 bases. CDR1 and CDR2 (germline): SNHLY, FYNNEI. This CDR3 comprises 15 residues. Trimming cost V 4 bases and J 3 bases; bases outside gene matches: 2. Drawing the rest from reference TRBV2 and TRBJ2-1, the complete variable domain is EPEVTQTPSHQVTQMGQEVILRCVPISNHLYFYWYRQILGQKVEFLVSFYNNEISEKSEIFDDQFSVERPDGSNFTLKIRSTKLEDSAMYFCASSVGTGGYNEQFFGPGTRLTVL.